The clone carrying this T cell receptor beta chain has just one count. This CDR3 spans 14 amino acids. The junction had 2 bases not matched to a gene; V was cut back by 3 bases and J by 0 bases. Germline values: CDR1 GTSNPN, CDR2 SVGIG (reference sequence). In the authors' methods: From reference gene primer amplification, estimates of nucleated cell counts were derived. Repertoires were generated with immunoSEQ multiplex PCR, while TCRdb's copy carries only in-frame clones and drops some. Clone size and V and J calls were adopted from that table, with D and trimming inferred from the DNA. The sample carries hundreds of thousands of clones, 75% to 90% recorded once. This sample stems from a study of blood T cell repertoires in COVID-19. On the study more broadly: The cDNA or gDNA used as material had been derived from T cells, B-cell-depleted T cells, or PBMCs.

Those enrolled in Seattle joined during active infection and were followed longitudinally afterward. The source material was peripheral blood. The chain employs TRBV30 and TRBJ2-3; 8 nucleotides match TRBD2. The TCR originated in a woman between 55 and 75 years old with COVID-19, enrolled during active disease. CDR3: CAWSTSGSTDTQYF. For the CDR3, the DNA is TGTGCCTGGAGCACTAGCGGCAGCACAGATACGCAGTATTTT.